This TCR beta chain was documented in a study of identifying expanded T cells in peripheral blood. The method was immunoSEQ multiplex PCR; TCRdb's version includes in-frame clones alone and lacks a portion of them. This table holds just over 90,000 clones, around nine tenths found once. No infections or other immune events were documented during collection. A remark on this clone: The antigen remains unidentified.

General study points: Variance in clone template counts between approximately two-week samples significantly increased with total template count across all healthy donors. Over approximately two and four weeks, about 15 and 18 clones changed, versus more than 1 between replicates.

Trimming left V 1 base short and J 7 bases short, with 18 bases between. This CDR3 contains 16 residues. Germline loops: CDR1 SGHTA, CDR2 FQGNSA. The specimen was blood. The TCR comes from a person between 18 and 75 years old in good health. V usage is TRBV7-2 and J usage is TRBJ2-3, with D perhaps matching TRBD1 (6 bases). CDR3 sequence reads: CASSLGGPPVANTQYF. The CDR3 DNA reads as TGTGCCAGCAGCTTAGGGGGGCCCCCGGTCGCGAATACGCAGTATTTT.